The next 14 T cell receptor beta chains were all read from a single sample in a study of T cell repertoires in cytomegalovirus infection. These receptors are not linked to any known antigen. TCRdb passed the reads through MiXCR, listing each CDR3 protein once. The table records 250,000 to 300,000 distinct CDR3 sequences, roughly a fifth of them present only once. Sample: cultured PBMCs, taken from culture after CMV antigen stimulation. All receptors derive from a human donor in good health (CMV status not recorded). Some clones in this sample may be carry-over from other donors' samples.

This clonotype showed up just a few times. J is TRBJ2-1 and V is TRBV30; 9 positions match TRBD1. This CDR3 is built from 12 residues. CDR1 and CDR2 (germline): GTSNPN, SVGIG (reference sequence). CDR3 protein: CAEDRGIGEQFF. The CDR3 bases are TGTGCTGAGGACAGGGGAATCGGTGAGCAGTTCTTC.

V and J are TRBV6-2 or TRBV6-3 and TRBJ1-1, with no clear D. V was shortened by 6 bases and J by 0 bases, with 11 bases between the two germline ends. Germline V gene sequence: CDR1 MNHEY, CDR2 SVGEGT. The CDR3 consists of 14 residues. The CDR3 is CASRMTVLNTEAFF. The CDR3 region has the DNA TGTGCCAGCAGGATGACGGTTTTGAACACTGAAGCTTTCTTT.

The chain links TRBV5-4 to TRBJ2-2, with TRBD1 identical over 9 bases. This CDR3 has 19 amino acids. Germline CDR1 reads SGHNT; CDR2 reads YYREEE (reference sequence). With 1 base clipped from V and 13 bases from J, the junction kept 23 bases outside the gene matches. The CDR3 sequence: CASSLYIGTGTHTGLRLFF. As DNA, the CDR3 is TGTGCCAGCAGCTTGTATATCGGGACAGGGACCCACACCGGTTTGAGGCTGTTTTTT.

In its sample, this clonotype was seen many times. The rearrangement joins TRBV7-6 to TRBJ2-2; 7 bases match TRBD1. V lost 6 bases to trimming and J lost 1 base; unmatched junction nucleotides: 8. Per the germline V gene, CDR1 is SGHVS and CDR2 is FNYEAQ. The CDR3 has 16 amino acids. The DNA for the CDR3 is TGTGCCAGCAGTCCTAACCGGGACAGGAACACCGGGGAGCTGTTTTTT. It encodes CASSPNRDRNTGELFF.

The chain employs TRBV12-5 and TRBJ1-1, with unresolved D. From germline, CDR1 is LGHNT and CDR2 FRNRAP. The CDR3 length is 14 residues. The V end was cut by 5 bases, the J end by 7 bases, with 17 bases between. The CDR3: CASGALGRFGEAFF. CDR3 bases: TGTGCTAGTGGTGCATTAGGCAGGTTTGGTGAAGCTTTCTTT.

This clonotype was counted a single time. CDR3: CSAPELPGNTDTQYF. For the CDR3, the DNA is TGCAGTGCCCCTGAACTACCGGGGAATACAGATACGCAGTATTTT. The V and J genes are TRBV20-1 and TRBJ2-3; possible D gene TRBD2, 5 bases. The CDR3 sequence is 15 residues long. The V end lost 6 bases, the J end lost 3 bases, and 19 bases lay between the germline ends. Germline CDR1 is DFQATT and CDR2 is SNEGSKA (reference sequence).

The rearrangement uses TRBV9 and TRBJ2-2; 7 bases agree with TRBD1. The CDR3 sequence is 15 residues long. V gave up 2 bases and J gave up 5 bases; unmatched junction bases: 6. The germline V gene encodes CDR1 SGDLS and CDR2 YYNGEE. The CDR3 loop is CASSVTGIGTGELFF. DNA of the CDR3: TGTGCCAGCAGCGTGACAGGGATCGGGACCGGGGAGCTGTTTTTT.

This chain links TRBV4-1 with TRBJ1-1; 7 bases align to TRBD1. This CDR3 spans 15 amino acids. Germline V gene data show CDR1 as MGHRA and CDR2 as YSYEKL. Trimming cost V 1 base and J 0 bases; bases outside gene matches: 2. DNA for the CDR3: TGCGCCAGCAGCCAAGTGACAGGGCTGAACACTGAAGCTTTCTTT. It codes for CASSQVTGLNTEAFF.

This chain joins TRBV5-6 and TRBJ2-7, with 7 nucleotides matching TRBD1. The V segment lost 0 bases and the J segment 2 bases; nucleotides outside the gene matches: 5. The CDR3 is made up of 15 amino acids. CDR1 and CDR2 (germline): SGHDT, YYEEEE. The CDR3 DNA reads as TGTGCCAGCAGCTTGGAGGGGACAGACACCTACGAGCAGTACTTC. Translation: CASSLEGTDTYEQYF.

This clonotype was counted a few times. This sequence joins TRBV7-9 and TRBJ1-3; D unresolved. The V gene lost 8 bases and the J gene lost 0 bases, with 11 bases spanning the gap. The CDR3 is 14 amino acids. CDR1 and CDR2 from the germline V gene are SEHNR and FQNEAQ (reference sequence). The CDR3 spells CASRVGSSGNTIYF. Written as DNA, the CDR3 is TGTGCCAGCCGTGTGGGTAGCTCTGGAAACACCATATATTTT. Drawing the rest from reference TRBV7-9 and TRBJ1-3, the complete variable domain is DTGVSQNPRHKITKRGQNVTFRCDPISEHNRLYWYRQTLGQGPEFLTYFQNEAQLEKSRLLSDRFSAERPKGSFSTLEIQRTEQGDSAMYLCASRVGSSGNTIYFGEGSWLTVV.

V usage is TRBV28 and J usage is TRBJ2-4, with D perhaps given as TRBD1 or TRBD2 (5 bases each). Germline CDR1 MDHEN, CDR2 SYDVKM. Trimming removed 7 bases from V and 0 bases from J, with 13 bases in between. CDR3 length: 15 residues. CDR3 in amino acids: CASNWSGGAKNIQYF. The CDR3 DNA reads as TGTGCCAGCAATTGGTCTGGGGGAGCCAAAAACATTCAGTACTTC.

J is TRBJ1-4 and V is TRBV7-9; D call uncertain. Germline CDR1 is SEHNR and CDR2 is FQNEAQ (reference sequence). The CDR3 spans 15 residues. V gave up 5 bases and J gave up 8 bases, with 18 bases separating them. CDR3 DNA sequence: TGTGCCAGCAGCCTAGGTTCGCGGGGTGGCGAAAAACTGTTTTTT. Its protein is CASSLGSRGGEKLFF.

J is TRBJ1-3 and V is TRBV29-1; D not certain. Per germline, CDR1 SQVTM and CDR2 ANQGSEA. The CDR3 sequence is 16 residues long. The V and J ends lost 0 bases and 0 bases respectively, with 12 bases between them. The CDR3 reads CSVEDHKGSSGNTIYF. The CDR3 DNA reads as TGCAGCGTTGAAGATCATAAGGGTAGCTCTGGAAACACCATATATTTT.

The rearrangement uses TRBV7-6 and TRBJ2-1, with 10 bases identical to TRBD2. Trimming at V came to 5 bases and at J to 2 bases, leaving 21 bases not matched to a gene. Germline CDR1 and CDR2: SGHVS and FNYEAQ. The CDR3 is 21 amino acids. The CDR3 coding sequence is TGTGCCAGCAGCCCCTCCTTTACTAGCGGGACAAGCGATGGCCCCTACAATGAGCAGTTCTTC. The encoded protein is CASSPSFTSGTSDGPYNEQFF.